This T cell receptor (beta chain) was sequenced for a study of technical replicates of blood from several donors. Germline CDR1 reads ENHRY; CDR2 reads SYGVKD. This CDR3 has 15 amino acids. The junction had 3 bases not matched to a gene; V was cut back by 2 bases and J by 3 bases. Libraries were prepared by immunoSEQ multiplex PCR; TCRdb keeps only in-frame clonotypes and omits some of them. The sample shows approximately 64,000 clones, around 87% of them seen only once. V is TRBV10-3 and J is TRBJ2-7; TRBD1 matches at 11 bases. The specimen sequenced was PBMCs. The sequence was collected from a human donor in good health. Some clones in this sample may be carry-over from other donors' samples. The CDR3 is CAISEPGQGGYEQYF. The CDR3 DNA reads as TGTGCCATCAGTGAGCCGGGACAGGGGGGCTACGAGCAGTACTTC.